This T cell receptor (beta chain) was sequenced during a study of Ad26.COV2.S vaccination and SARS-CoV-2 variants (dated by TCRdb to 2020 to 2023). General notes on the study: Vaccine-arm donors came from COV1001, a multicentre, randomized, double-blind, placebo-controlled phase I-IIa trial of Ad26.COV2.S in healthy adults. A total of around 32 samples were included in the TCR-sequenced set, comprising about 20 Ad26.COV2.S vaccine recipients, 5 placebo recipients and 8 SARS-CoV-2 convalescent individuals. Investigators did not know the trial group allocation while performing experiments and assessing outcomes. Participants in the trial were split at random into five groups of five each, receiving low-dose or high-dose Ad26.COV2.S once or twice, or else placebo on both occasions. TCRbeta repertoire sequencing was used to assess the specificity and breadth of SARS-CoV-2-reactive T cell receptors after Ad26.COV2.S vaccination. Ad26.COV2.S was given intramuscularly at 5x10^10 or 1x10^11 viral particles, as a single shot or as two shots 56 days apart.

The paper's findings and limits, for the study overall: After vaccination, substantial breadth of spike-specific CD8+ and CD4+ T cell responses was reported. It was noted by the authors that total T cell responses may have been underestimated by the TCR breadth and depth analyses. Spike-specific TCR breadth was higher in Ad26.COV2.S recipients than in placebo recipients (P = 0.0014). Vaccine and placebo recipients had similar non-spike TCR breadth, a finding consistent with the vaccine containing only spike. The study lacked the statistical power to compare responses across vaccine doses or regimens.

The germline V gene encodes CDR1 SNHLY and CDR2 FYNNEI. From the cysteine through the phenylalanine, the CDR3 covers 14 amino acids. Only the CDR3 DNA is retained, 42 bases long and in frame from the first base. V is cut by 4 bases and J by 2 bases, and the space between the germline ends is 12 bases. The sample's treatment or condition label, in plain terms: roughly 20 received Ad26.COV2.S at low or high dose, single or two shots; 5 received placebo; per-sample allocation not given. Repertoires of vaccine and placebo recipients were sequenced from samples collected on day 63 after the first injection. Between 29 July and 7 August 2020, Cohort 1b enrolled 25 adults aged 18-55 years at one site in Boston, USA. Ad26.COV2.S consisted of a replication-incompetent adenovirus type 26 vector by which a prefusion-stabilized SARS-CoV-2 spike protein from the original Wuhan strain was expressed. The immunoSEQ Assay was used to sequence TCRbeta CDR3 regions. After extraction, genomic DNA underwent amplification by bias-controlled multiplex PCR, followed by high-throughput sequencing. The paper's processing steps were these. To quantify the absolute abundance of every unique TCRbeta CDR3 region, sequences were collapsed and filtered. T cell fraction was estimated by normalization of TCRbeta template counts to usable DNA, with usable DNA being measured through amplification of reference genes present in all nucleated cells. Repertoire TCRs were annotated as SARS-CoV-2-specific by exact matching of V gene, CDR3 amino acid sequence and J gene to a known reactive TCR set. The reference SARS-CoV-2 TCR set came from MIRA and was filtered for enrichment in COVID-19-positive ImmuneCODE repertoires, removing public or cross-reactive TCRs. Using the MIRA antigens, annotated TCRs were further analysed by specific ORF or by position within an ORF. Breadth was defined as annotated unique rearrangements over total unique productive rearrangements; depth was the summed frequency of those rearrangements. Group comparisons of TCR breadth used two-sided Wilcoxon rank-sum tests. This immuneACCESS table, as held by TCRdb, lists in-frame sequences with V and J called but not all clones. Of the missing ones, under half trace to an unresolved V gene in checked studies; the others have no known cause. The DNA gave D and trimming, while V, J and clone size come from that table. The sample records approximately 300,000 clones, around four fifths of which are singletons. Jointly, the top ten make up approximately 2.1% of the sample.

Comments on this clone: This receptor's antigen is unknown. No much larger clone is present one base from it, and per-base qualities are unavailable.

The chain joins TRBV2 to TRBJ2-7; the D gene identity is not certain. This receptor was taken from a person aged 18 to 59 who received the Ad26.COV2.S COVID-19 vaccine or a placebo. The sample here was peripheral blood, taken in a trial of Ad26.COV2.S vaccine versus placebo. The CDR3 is CASSVVRPPYEQYF. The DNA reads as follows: TGTGCCAGCAGTGTAGTCCGGCCTCCCTACGAGCAGTACTTC.